This TCR beta chain is drawn from a study of blood T cell repertoires in COVID-19. In the original processing: Nucleated cell counts were estimated from reference gene primer amplification. Profiling relied on immunoSEQ multiplex PCR, and the TCRdb table lists in-frame clones only, not all of them. V and J calls plus clone size are reproduced from that table; the DNA served to infer D and trimming. The data contain about 140,000 clones, about 87% of them seen just once; the ten biggest clones take up 11%. From germline, CDR1 is SEHNR and CDR2 FQNEAQ (reference sequence). CDR3 length: 12 amino acids. As to this clone: A junction end diverges from the germline sequence, so it may reflect a read error.

V usage is TRBV7-9 and J usage is TRBJ2-1, with D unresolved. Input material: PBMCs or T cells enriched from blood (not recorded which). This TCR derives from a man in his sixties who had recovered from COVID-19. The CDR3 DNA reads as TGTGCCAGCAGCGAACGCCTTATGCGGCCCATCTTC. Its translation: CASSERLMRPIF.